This T cell receptor (beta chain) originates from a study of blood T cells in healthy people across ages. For the study at large: Template switching recovered approximately one barcoded beta molecule for every two T cells. Whole-study results and caveats: Aged donors had fewer naive CD4+ cells and lower diversity than long-lived donors.

Ten or more counts support this clonotype. The antigen is unknown. Trimming cost V 4 bases and J 1 base, with 16 bases left between them. CDR3 length: 16 amino acids. Germline values: CDR1 SGHTA, CDR2 FQGTGA. A J-beta primer mix and a sample-barcoded 5' primer were used in a second PCR of about 7 to 12 cycles. TCRdb redid the calling of the 5' RACE reads with MiXCR, one entry per CDR3 protein. The sample consists of about 570,000 distinct CDR3 sequences, 25% to 30% of them appearing once. Each sample used at least 6.5 million PBMCs. The sequencing input was blood. The genes are TRBV7-3 and TRBJ1-1; D ambiguous. The source is a woman in her 70s in good health. This chain's CDR3 is CASSSPYLPPNTEAFF. The CDR3 DNA reads as TGTGCCAGCAGCTCCCCGTACCTGCCCCCGAACACTGAAGCTTTCTTT.